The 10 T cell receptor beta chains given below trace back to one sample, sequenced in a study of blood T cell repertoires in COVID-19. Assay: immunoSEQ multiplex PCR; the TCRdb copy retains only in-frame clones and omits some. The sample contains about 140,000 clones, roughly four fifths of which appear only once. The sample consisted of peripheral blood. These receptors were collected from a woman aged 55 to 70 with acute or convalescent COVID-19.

CDR3 DNA sequence: TGTGCCAGTAGTACCTCCAGAAGCGGGAGGGAGCATGAGCAGTTCTTC. It yields the protein CASSTSRSGREHEQFF. The V call is TRBV19, the J call TRBJ2-1; 10 bases fit TRBD2. The CDR3 spans 16 residues. V was clipped by 4 bases and J by 8 bases; unmatched bases: 11. CDR1 and CDR2 (germline): LNHDA, SQIVND (reference sequence).

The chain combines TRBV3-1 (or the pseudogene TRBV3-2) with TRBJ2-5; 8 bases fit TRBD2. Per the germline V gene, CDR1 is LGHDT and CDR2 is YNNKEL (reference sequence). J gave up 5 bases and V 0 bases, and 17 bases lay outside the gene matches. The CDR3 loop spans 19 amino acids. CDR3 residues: CASSQDSGASGRQGETQYF. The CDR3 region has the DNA TGTGCCAGCAGCCAAGATTCCGGAGCTAGCGGGCGCCAAGGGGAGACCCAGTACTTC.

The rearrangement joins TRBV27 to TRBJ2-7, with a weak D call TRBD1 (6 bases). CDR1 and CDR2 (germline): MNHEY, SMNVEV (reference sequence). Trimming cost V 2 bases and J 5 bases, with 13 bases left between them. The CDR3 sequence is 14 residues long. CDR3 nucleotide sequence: TGTGCCAGCAGTTTACGGCAGGGGTGGCACGAGCAGTACTTC. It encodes CASSLRQGWHEQYF.

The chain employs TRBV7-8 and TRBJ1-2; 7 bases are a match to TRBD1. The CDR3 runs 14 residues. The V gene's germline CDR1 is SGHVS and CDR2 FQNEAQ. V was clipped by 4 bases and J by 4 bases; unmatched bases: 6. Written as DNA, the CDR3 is TGTGCCAGCAGCTCACGACAGGGCCCCTATGGCTACACCTTC. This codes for CASSSRQGPYGYTF. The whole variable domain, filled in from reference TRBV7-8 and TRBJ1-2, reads GAGVSQSPRYKVAKRGQDVALRCDPISGHVSLFWYQQALGQGPEFLTYFQNEAQLDKSGLPSDRFFAERPEGSVSTLKIQRTQQEDSAVYLCASSSRQGPYGYTFGSGTRLTVV.

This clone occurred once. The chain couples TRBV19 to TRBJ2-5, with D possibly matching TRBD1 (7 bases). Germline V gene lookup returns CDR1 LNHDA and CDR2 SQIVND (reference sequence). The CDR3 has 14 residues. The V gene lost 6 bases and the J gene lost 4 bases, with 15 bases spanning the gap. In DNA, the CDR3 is TGTGCCAGTAGCGCCGGGACAGCGGGAGAGACCCAGTACTTC. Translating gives CASSAGTAGETQYF.

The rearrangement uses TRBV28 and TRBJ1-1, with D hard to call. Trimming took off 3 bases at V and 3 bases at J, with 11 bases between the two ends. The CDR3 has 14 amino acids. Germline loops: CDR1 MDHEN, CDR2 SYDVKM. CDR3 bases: TGTGCCAGCAGTTTGTCAGCGAGCTACACTGAAGCTTTCTTT. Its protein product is CASSLSASYTEAFF.

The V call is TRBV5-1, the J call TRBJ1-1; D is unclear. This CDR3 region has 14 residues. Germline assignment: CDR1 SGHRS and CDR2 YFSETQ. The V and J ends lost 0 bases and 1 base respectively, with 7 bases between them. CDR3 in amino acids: CASSLVQTNTEAFF. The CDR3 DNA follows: TGCGCCAGCAGCTTGGTACAGACGAACACTGAAGCTTTCTTT.

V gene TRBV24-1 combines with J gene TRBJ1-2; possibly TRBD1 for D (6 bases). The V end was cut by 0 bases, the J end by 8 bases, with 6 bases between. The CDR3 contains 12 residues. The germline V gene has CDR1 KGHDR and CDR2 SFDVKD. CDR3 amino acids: CATSDLQGGYTF. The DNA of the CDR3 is TGTGCCACCAGTGATTTGCAGGGGGGCTACACCTTC.

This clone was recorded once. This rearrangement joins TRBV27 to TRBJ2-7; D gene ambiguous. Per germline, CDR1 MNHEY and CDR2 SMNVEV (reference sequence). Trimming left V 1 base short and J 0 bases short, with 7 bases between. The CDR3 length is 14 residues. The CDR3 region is CASSLYGSSYEQYF. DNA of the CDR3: TGTGCCAGCAGTTTATATGGTAGCTCCTACGAGCAGTACTTC.

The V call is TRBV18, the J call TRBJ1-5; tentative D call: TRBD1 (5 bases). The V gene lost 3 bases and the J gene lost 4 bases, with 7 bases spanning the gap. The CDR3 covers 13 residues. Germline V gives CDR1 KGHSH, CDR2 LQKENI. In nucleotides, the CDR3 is TGTGCCAGCTCACCGGGGGGGAATCAGCCCCAGCATTTT. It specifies CASSPGGNQPQHF.